This T cell receptor (beta chain) was captured by sequencing in a study of blood T cell repertoires in COVID-19. Germline V lookup: CDR1 KGHDR, CDR2 SFDVKD. CDR3 length: 15 residues. With V trimmed by 3 bases and J by 0 bases, 3 bases remained unmatched. Measured with immunoSEQ multiplex PCR; TCRdb has only the in-frame clones, and not every one. The sample lists roughly 130,000 clones; under 95% were seen once. The chain joins TRBV24-1 to TRBJ2-5, with 7 bases matching TRBD2. The receptor was derived from a man aged 50 to 60 with active COVID-19. What was sequenced was peripheral blood. The CDR3: CATSDGGSDQETQYF. The DNA for the CDR3 is TGTGCCACCAGTGATGGCGGGAGCGACCAAGAGACCCAGTACTTC.